This T cell receptor beta chain originates from a study of PD-1 blockade in classical Hodgkin lymphoma. This clone was observed a handful of times. The target antigen is unknown. Whole-study findings and limits: By C4D1, CD4+ diversity increased significantly, especially in complete responders. Newly diagnosed and completely responding patients shared comparable baseline diversity. Relative to healthy donors, newly diagnosed patients reportedly had lower baseline TCR diversity, which was reported as lower still in relapsed/refractory patients.

Relapse was seen in all patients after autologous stem cell transplantation, and brentuximab vedotin exposure was variable. The assay was immunoSEQ multiplex PCR, and TCRdb's table has in-frame clones only and misses some. The sample holds 24,000 or so clones, around 70% seen once. V was cut by 4 bases and J by 6 bases, with 18 bases left in between. This CDR3 contains 16 residues. Germline CDR1 and CDR2: LNHDA and SQIVND (reference sequence). The material was peripheral blood mononuclear cells (PBMCs), obtained at baseline. V usage is TRBV19 and J usage is TRBJ2-2, with D tentatively TRBD1 (6 bases). The source is a human donor with classical Hodgkin lymphoma. The CDR3 region has the DNA TGTGCCAGTAGTAACTTCAGGGGCGCAGGGTCCGGGGAGCTGTTTTTT. Its protein is CASSNFRGAGSGELFF.